This T cell receptor (beta chain) emerged from a study of beta chain features in type 1 diabetes. Study overall: Patients did not differ from healthy donors in age, gender or cell yield.

Since all of the isolated RNA was reverse transcribed, expressed TCRB transcripts were what got sequenced. Sequencing used immunoSEQ multiplex PCR; TCRdb keeps in-frame clones, though not all of them. The profile shows about 360,000 clones, over 9.5% of them singletons. Markers CD45RO/CCR7/CD25/CD127/CD95/CD27 served to sort CD4+ naive, central memory, regulatory and stem cell-like memory cells. There are 16 residues in the CDR3. Unmatched junction bases numbered 4, after V lost 2 bases and J lost 5 bases. Germline V CDR1 and CDR2: SGHNT, YYREEE (reference sequence). Study-wide findings and caveats: Cells carrying high TCR expression could end up over-represented when cDNA is sequenced. Small HLA sub-analyses could not settle whether HLA shapes TCRB rearrangement.

This clone was found a few times. The antigen is undetermined. What was sequenced was naive CD4+ T cells from blood. The source of this sequence is a man between 18 and 35 years old in good health. V is TRBV5-4 and J is TRBJ2-3; 14 bases are shared with TRBD2. The DNA for the CDR3 is TGTGCCAGCAGCTTCGGGACTAGCGGGAGTCGAGATACGCAGTATTTT. Protein sequence: CASSFGTSGSRDTQYF.